The subject of this entry is one TCR beta chain. Its antigen is unidentified. The sample originates from a study of OX40 agonist ivuxolimab in advanced cancers. Study-wide results and limits: Those patients achieving a partial response at 0.1-3.0 mg/kg showed among the lowest clonal expansion. Some nonresponders also had low normalized T-cell clonal expansion. CD4+ and CD8+ T cells in blood underwent clonal expansion by week 6 at 0.1 to 3.0 mg/kg.

The V end was cut by 3 bases, the J end by 1 base, with 10 bases between. This CDR3 comprises 15 residues. The germline V gene has CDR1 SGHRS and CDR2 YFSETQ. Using immunoSEQ multiplex PCR, the repertoire was profiled, and TCRdb retains in-frame clones only, with some absent. Among 45,000 to 70,000 clones listed, roughly 86% were seen once. The V and J genes are TRBV5-1 and TRBJ2-2; D is unresolved. This sequence was found in an adult with an advanced solid tumor such as melanoma, head and neck, liver or kidney cancer. The material was CD4+ or CD8+ T cells sorted from blood, obtained in a trial of the OX40 agonist ivuxolimab. The CDR3, as DNA: TGCGCCAGCAGCTCGGCAGGCATGAACACCGGGGAGCTGTTTTTT. Translating it yields CASSSAGMNTGELFF. Full variable domain (remainder filled in from reference TRBV5-1 and TRBJ2-2): KAGVTQTPRYLIKTRGQQVTLSCSPISGHRSVSWYQQTPGQGLQFLFEYFSETQRNKGNFPGRFSGRQFSNSRSEMNVSTLELGDSALYLCASSSAGMNTGELFFGEGSRLTVL.